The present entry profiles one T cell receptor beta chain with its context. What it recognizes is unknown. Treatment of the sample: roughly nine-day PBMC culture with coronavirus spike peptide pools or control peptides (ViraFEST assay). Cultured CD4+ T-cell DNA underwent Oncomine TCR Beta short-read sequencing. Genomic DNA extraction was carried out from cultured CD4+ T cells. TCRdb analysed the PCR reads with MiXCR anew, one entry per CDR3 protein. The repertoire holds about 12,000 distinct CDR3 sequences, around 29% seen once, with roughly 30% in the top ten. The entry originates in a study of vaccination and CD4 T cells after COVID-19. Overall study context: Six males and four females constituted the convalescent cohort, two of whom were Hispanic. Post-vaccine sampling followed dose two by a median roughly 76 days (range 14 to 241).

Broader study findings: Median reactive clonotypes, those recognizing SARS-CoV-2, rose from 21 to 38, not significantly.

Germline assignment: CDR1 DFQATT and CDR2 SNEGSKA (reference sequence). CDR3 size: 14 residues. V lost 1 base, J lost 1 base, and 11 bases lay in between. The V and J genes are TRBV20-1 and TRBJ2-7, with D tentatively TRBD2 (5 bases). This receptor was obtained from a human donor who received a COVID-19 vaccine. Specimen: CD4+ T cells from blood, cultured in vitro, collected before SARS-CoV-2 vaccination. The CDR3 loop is CSARVRGISYEQYF. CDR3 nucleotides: TGCAGTGCTAGAGTACGGGGAATTTCCTACGAGCAGTACTTC.